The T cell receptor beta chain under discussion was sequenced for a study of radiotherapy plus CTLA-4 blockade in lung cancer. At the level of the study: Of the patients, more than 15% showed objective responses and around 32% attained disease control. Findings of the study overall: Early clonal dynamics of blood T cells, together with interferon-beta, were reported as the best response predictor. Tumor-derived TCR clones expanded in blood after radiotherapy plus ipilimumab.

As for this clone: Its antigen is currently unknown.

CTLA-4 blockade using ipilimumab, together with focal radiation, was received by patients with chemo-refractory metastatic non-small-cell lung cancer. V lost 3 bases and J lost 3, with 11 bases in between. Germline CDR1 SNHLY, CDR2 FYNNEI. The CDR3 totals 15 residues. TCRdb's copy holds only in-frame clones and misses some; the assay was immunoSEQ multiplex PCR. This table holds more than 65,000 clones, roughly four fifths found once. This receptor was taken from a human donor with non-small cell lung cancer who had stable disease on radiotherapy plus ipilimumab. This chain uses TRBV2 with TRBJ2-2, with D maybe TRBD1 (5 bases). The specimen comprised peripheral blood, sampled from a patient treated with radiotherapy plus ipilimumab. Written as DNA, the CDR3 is TGTGCCAGCAGTGAGGCTGGACACTACACCGGGGAGCTGTTTTTT. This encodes CASSEAGHYTGELFF.